The table lists the clone carrying this T cell receptor beta chain with a few counts. Its antigen remains unidentified. Generated by immunoSEQ multiplex PCR, the TCRdb table keeps only in-frame clones and is missing some. The sample has 2 million to 2.5 million clones; 85% to 95% are singletons. The sample belongs to a study of shared clonotypes between healthy human individuals. Whole-study findings and limits: Naive CD4 clonotypes overlapped across a few donors at about 5.3%. Sample collection involved blood only; tissue repertoires are likely different.

CD4+ cells underwent separation, giving CD45RA+ naive and CD45RA-negative memory subsets. The receptor was isolated from a young man in good health. The sequencing input was naive CD4+ T cells sorted from blood. As to subset: CD45RA+ positively selected.

The CDR3 DNA reads as TGCGCCAGCAGCCAAGGGGACAGGGGGCCCTACAATGAGCAGTTCTTC. It translates to CASSQGDRGPYNEQFF. V gene TRBV4-1 combines with J gene TRBJ2-1, with 12 nucleotides matching TRBD1. CDR1 and CDR2 (germline): MGHRA, YSYEKL. With 1 base clipped from V and 2 bases from J, the junction kept 0 bases outside the gene matches. The CDR3 extends over 16 amino acids.